This entry is about one TCR beta chain. As yet, its antigen is unknown. The sample belongs to a study of shared clonotypes between healthy human individuals. Study conclusions and caveats: Among donors, sharing of clonotypes was expected to be affected by sequencing depth. Against clonotypes common to all four donors, non-shared ones had lower generation probabilities.

The CDR3 is 15 residues long. Per the germline V gene, CDR1 is LGHNA and CDR2 is YNFKEQ. V trimming: 1 base; J trimming: 4 bases; junction bases outside the gene matches: 3. TCRdb keeps only in-frame clones here, not all; method: immunoSEQ multiplex PCR. The sample lists about 2.3 million clones, 85% to 95% occurring once. Sequences were obtained from naive CD4+ T cells from PBMCs. Subset: CD45RA+ positively selected. This sequence originates from a man between 18 and 35 years old in good health. Some clones in this sample may be carry-over from other donors' samples. V gene TRBV4-2 combines with J gene TRBJ2-7, with 11 bases identical to TRBD2. The CDR3 reads CASSQGPSGRYEQYF. CDR3 DNA: TGTGCCAGCAGCCAAGGTCCTAGCGGGAGGTACGAGCAGTACTTC.